The 30 T cell receptor beta chains below were found in one sample sequenced in a study of shared clonotypes between healthy human individuals. Libraries were prepared by immunoSEQ multiplex PCR; TCRdb keeps only in-frame clonotypes and omits some of them. This table has millions of clones, 93% appearing once. Specimen: naive CD4+ T cells from PBMCs. The sample's subset: CD45RA+ positively selected. Receptors were obtained from a young man in good health. Some clones in this sample may be carry-over from other donors' samples.

This clone has only a few counts. The CDR3 here is CATNYEGEAGYTF. Written as DNA, the CDR3 is TGCGCCACCAACTATGAGGGGGAAGCTGGCTACACCTTC. The J gene is TRBJ1-2, the V gene TRBV5-1, with a tentative D call TRBD1 (6 bases). V dropped 9 bases and J dropped 7 bases, with 19 bases sitting between them. The germline gives CDR1 SGHRS, CDR2 YFSETQ. The CDR3 is made up of 13 amino acids.

This rearrangement joins TRBV7-3 to TRBJ2-5; D not resolved. CDR3 size: 16 residues. Germline V gives CDR1 SGHTA, CDR2 FQGTGA. Between the trimmed V and J ends, which lost 5 bases and 4 bases, there was a span of 20 bases. CDR3 sequence reads: CASSPGPKRFPETQYF. The DNA of the CDR3 is TGTGCCAGCAGCCCCGGCCCCAAAAGATTTCCAGAGACCCAGTACTTC. Supplemented by reference TRBV7-3 and TRBJ2-5, the full variable domain reads GAGVSQTPSNKVTEKGKYVELRCDPISGHTALYWYRQSLGQGPEFLIYFQGTGAADDSGLPNDRFFAVRPEGSVSTLKIQRTERGDSAVYLCASSPGPKRFPETQYFGPGTRLLVL.

The chain is built from TRBV10-2 and TRBJ2-5; D might be TRBD2 (6 bases). The germline V and J ends were trimmed by 7 bases and 0 bases, with 9 bases remaining between them. CDR3 length equals 13 residues. CDR1 is WSHSY, CDR2 SAAADI, per germline. Here the CDR3 reads CASTGVYQETQYF. The CDR3 DNA reads as TGCGCCAGCACGGGGGTCTACCAAGAGACCCAGTACTTC.

V is TRBV7-3 and J is TRBJ2-2; TRBD1 aligns across 8 bases. V lost 3 bases to trimming and J lost 2 bases; unmatched junction nucleotides: 2. CDR1 and CDR2 from the germline V gene are SGHTA and FQGTGA. This CDR3 contains 15 residues. The DNA of the CDR3 is TGTGCCAGCAGCTTGGGACAGGCAAACACCGGGGAGCTGTTTTTT. Translated: CASSLGQANTGELFF.

The rearrangement uses TRBV27 and TRBJ2-1, with TRBD2 identical over 8 bases. The CDR3 has 18 residues. Unmatched junction bases numbered 16, after V lost 2 bases and J lost 7 bases. Per the germline V gene, CDR1 is MNHEY and CDR2 is SMNVEV (reference sequence). The CDR3, as DNA: TGTGCCAGCAGTTTACAAGGCTGGGCGGCGGGAGGAGGTAATGAGCAGTTCTTC. Amino acids: CASSLQGWAAGGGNEQFF.

The rearrangement links TRBV11-2 to TRBJ2-1, with 10 positions matching TRBD2. Germline values: CDR1 SGHAT, CDR2 FQNNGV. The CDR3 runs to 17 residues. V shed 1 base, J shed 4 bases, and the junction held 7 bases outside the gene matches. CDR3: CASSLVGSGRMYNEQFF. The CDR3 region has the DNA TGTGCCAGCAGCTTAGTCGGTAGCGGGAGGATGTACAATGAGCAGTTCTTC. Using reference TRBV11-2 and TRBJ2-1 for the parts outside the CDR3, the full variable domain is EAGVAQSPRYKIIEKRQSVAFWCNPISGHATLYWYQQILGQGPKLLIQFQNNGVVDDSQLPKDRFSAERLKGVDSTLKIQPAKLEDSAVYLCASSLVGSGRMYNEQFFGPGTRLTVL.

The chain couples TRBV2 to TRBJ2-4; 7 bases map to TRBD1. The CDR3 contains 11 residues. V lost 6 bases to trimming and J lost 14 bases; unmatched junction nucleotides: 7. Germline CDR1 SNHLY, CDR2 FYNNEI. As DNA, the CDR3 is TGTGCCAGCAGAAGACAGGGTCTAGAGTACTTC. Translating gives CASRRQGLEYF.

The chain is built from TRBV5-1 and TRBJ1-1; TRBD1 aligns across 7 bases. V dropped 1 base and J dropped 7; count of bases not matched to a gene: 10. Germline V gene sequence: CDR1 SGHRS, CDR2 YFSETQ. The CDR3 covers 15 residues. As DNA, the CDR3 is TGCGCCAGCAGCTTGTTTACGGAGGGGGCTGATGAAGCTTTCTTT. Translating gives CASSLFTEGADEAFF.

This chain connects TRBV29-1 to TRBJ2-1; the match to TRBD1 covers 9 bases. After removal of 4 bases from V and 13 bases from J, the junction contained 20 bases not matched to a gene. CDR1 and CDR2 (germline): SQVTM, ANQGSEA. The CDR3 is 16 residues long. CDR3 amino acids: CSVAPRTGTGYWDQFF. The CDR3 DNA reads as TGCAGCGTTGCGCCTAGAACCGGGACAGGGTATTGGGATCAGTTCTTC.

This clone occurred once. The CDR3 sequence: CASSFNPGEMYGYTF. In DNA, the CDR3 is TGTGCCAGCAGCTTTAATCCAGGCGAAATGTATGGCTACACCTTC. V is TRBV7-9 and J is TRBJ1-2; D unclear. The CDR3 sequence is 15 residues long. CDR1 and CDR2 (germline): SEHNR, FQNEAQ (reference sequence). The V end lost 3 bases, the J end lost 5 bases, and 16 bases lay between the germline ends. The whole variable domain, remainder taken from reference TRBV7-9 and TRBJ1-2, is DTGVSQNPRHKITKRGQNVTFRCDPISEHNRLYWYRQTLGQGPEFLTYFQNEAQLEKSRLLSDRFSAERPKGSFSTLEIQRTEQGDSAMYLCASSFNPGEMYGYTFGSGTRLTVV.

This rearrangement joins TRBV2 to TRBJ2-1, with D possibly matching TRBD2 (6 bases). This CDR3 comprises 16 residues. V lost 0 bases to trimming and J lost 0 bases, with 9 bases between them. CDR1 SNHLY and CDR2 FYNNEI come from the germline V gene. The CDR3, as DNA: TGTGCCAGCAGTGAAGCGGGGAGGAGCTCCTACAATGAGCAGTTCTTC. It translates to CASSEAGRSSYNEQFF.

This rearrangement joins TRBV4-2 to TRBJ2-1; 7 bases are shared with TRBD2. The CDR3 covers 17 residues. Trimming removed 1 base from V and 6 bases from J; junction bases left unmatched: 12. The V gene's germline CDR1 is LGHNA and CDR2 YNFKEQ. CDR3 amino acids: CASSQAVGRTSRNEQFF. The CDR3 region has the DNA TGTGCCAGCAGCCAAGCTGTGGGGAGGACTAGTCGCAATGAGCAGTTCTTC.

The genes are TRBV28 and TRBJ2-7, with D possibly TRBD2 on 6 matching bases. This CDR3 has 14 residues. The germline gives CDR1 MDHEN, CDR2 SYDVKM. Trimming shortened V by 5 bases and J by 1 base, and 12 bases separated the two germline ends. DNA for the CDR3: TGTGCCAGCAGTCCGGCCGGGACTTCCTACGAGCAGTACTTC. This encodes CASSPAGTSYEQYF.

The gene calls are TRBV25-1 and TRBJ2-5; TRBD1 or TRBD2 may be the D gene (6 bases each). Germline CDR1 MGHDK, CDR2 SYGVNS. This CDR3 spans 15 amino acids. Trimming shortened V by 1 base and J by 5 bases, and 14 bases separated the two germline ends. The CDR3 is CASSEFGGGGETQYF. In nucleotides, the CDR3 is TGTGCCAGCAGTGAATTCGGAGGAGGGGGGGAGACCCAGTACTTC.

The V gene is TRBV2, the J gene TRBJ1-4; weak D call: TRBD1 (5 bases). V was cut by 6 bases and J by 0 bases, with 11 bases left in between. The CDR3 is 15 amino acids. Germline V lookup: CDR1 SNHLY, CDR2 FYNNEI. CDR3 DNA sequence: TGTGCCAGCAGGACAGACGGTGCAACTAATGAAAAACTGTTTTTT. Protein product: CASRTDGATNEKLFF. Full variable domain (remainder filled in from reference TRBV2 and TRBJ1-4): EPEVTQTPSHQVTQMGQEVILRCVPISNHLYFYWYRQILGQKVEFLVSFYNNEISEKSEIFDDQFSVERPDGSNFTLKIRSTKLEDSAMYFCASRTDGATNEKLFFGSGTQLSVL.

The chain uses TRBV18 and TRBJ2-7, with a possible D match to TRBD2 (7 bases). The CDR3 has 15 amino acids. CDR1 and CDR2 from the germline V gene are KGHSH and LQKENI. The V end lost 6 bases, the J end lost 1 base, and 16 bases lay between the germline ends. The CDR3 sequence: CASSQRGGESYEQYF. The DNA for the CDR3 is TGTGCCAGCTCCCAGAGGGGGGGTGAATCCTACGAGCAGTACTTC. Looking up the rest from reference TRBV18 and TRBJ2-7 gives the full variable domain: NAGVMQNPRHLVRRRGQEARLRCSPMKGHSHVYWYRQLPEEGLKFMVYLQKENIIDESGMPKERFSAEFPKEGPSILRIQQVVRGDSAAYFCASSQRGGESYEQYFGPGTRLTVT.

Notes on this clone: Distinct nucleotide sequences in the sample also encode this CDR3. This chain joins TRBV28 and TRBJ1-5; D unresolved. Deletions cut 3 bases from V and 7 bases from J, with 4 bases between. Germline V gene data show CDR1 as MDHEN and CDR2 as SYDVKM. The CDR3 loop spans 11 amino acids. CDR3: CASSFEQPQHF. CDR3 DNA sequence: TGTGCCAGCAGTTTCGAACAGCCCCAGCATTTT.

A single count supports this clone. The V gene is TRBV5-4, the J gene TRBJ2-2; 9 bases align to TRBD1. This CDR3 comprises 16 residues. From germline, CDR1 is SGHNT and CDR2 YYREEE (reference sequence). V was clipped by 4 bases and J by 7 bases; unmatched bases: 11. CDR3 region: CASSLGQGRYGGELFF. CDR3 nucleotide sequence: TGTGCCAGCAGCCTAGGACAGGGGAGGTACGGCGGGGAGCTGTTTTTT.

The V gene is TRBV5-4, the J gene TRBJ2-1, with 11 bases identical to TRBD2. From germline, CDR1 is SGHNT and CDR2 YYREEE (reference sequence). Trimming cost V 2 bases and J 8 bases; bases outside gene matches: 6. The CDR3 consists of 15 residues. CDR3 region: CASSFKASGRHEQFF. CDR3 bases: TGTGCCAGCAGCTTTAAGGCTAGCGGGAGGCATGAGCAGTTCTTC.

This clone appeared a few times. The chain carries TRBV30 and TRBJ1-2; D unclear. CDR3 length: 14 amino acids. Trimming removed 3 bases from V and 4 bases from J, with 15 bases in between. Germline lookup yields CDR1 GTSNPN and CDR2 SVGIG (reference sequence). The CDR3 bases are TGTGCCTGGAGATTAATCGGGATTGTCTATGGCTACACCTTC. It encodes CAWRLIGIVYGYTF.

The chain combines TRBV10-3 with TRBJ2-3; D not certain. V lost 2 bases to trimming and J lost 5 bases, with 2 bases between them. Germline V gene lookup returns CDR1 ENHRY and CDR2 SYGVKD. The CDR3 sequence is 11 residues long. The DNA for the CDR3 is TGTGCCATCAGTGAGAGAGATACGCAGTATTTT. It codes for CAISERDTQYF.

The chain links TRBV28 to TRBJ1-2; D not certain. The CDR3 has 15 residues. Per germline, CDR1 MDHEN and CDR2 SYDVKM. Trimming removed 2 bases from V and 1 base from J, with 11 bases in between. The CDR3 here is CASSLKVPGNYGYTF. CDR3 bases: TGTGCCAGCAGTTTAAAGGTTCCGGGTAACTATGGCTACACCTTC.

This rearrangement joins TRBV6-5 to TRBJ2-3; 10 bases align to TRBD2. V shed 5 bases and J 5 bases; nucleotides not matched to a gene: 7. The CDR3 is 15 residues long. CDR1 is MNHEY and CDR2 is SVGAGI in the germline V gene. CDR3 sequence: CASSASGSHGDTQYF. The DNA of the CDR3 is TGTGCCAGCAGTGCTAGCGGGAGTCATGGAGATACGCAGTATTTT.

The genes are TRBV7-9 and TRBJ2-2; possibly TRBD1 for D (5 bases). The CDR3 is 13 amino acids. Germline CDR1 and CDR2: SEHNR and FQNEAQ (reference sequence). Trimming took off 2 bases at V and 6 bases at J, with 7 bases between the two ends. The CDR3 here is CASSLPGSGELFF. Written as DNA, the CDR3 is TGTGCCAGCAGCTTACCAGGGTCCGGGGAGCTGTTTTTT. The full variable domain, in which reference TRBV7-9 and TRBJ2-2 provide the parts outside the CDR3, is DTGVSQNPRHKITKRGQNVTFRCDPISEHNRLYWYRQTLGQGPEFLTYFQNEAQLEKSRLLSDRFSAERPKGSFSTLEIQRTEQGDSAMYLCASSLPGSGELFFGEGSRLTVL.

This sequence joins TRBV7-2 and TRBJ2-7, with TRBD1 matching over 9 bases. The germline CDR1 and CDR2 sequences are SGHTA and FQGNSA. The CDR3 sequence is 15 residues long. Losses at the gene ends were 5 bases for V and 3 bases for J; bases not matched to a gene: 8. This CDR3 reads CASSLTGTGNYEQYF. The CDR3 region has the DNA TGTGCCAGCAGCCTGACCGGGACAGGGAACTACGAGCAGTACTTC.

The rearrangement uses TRBV4-1 and TRBJ2-1; D may be TRBD2 (6 bases). V lost 4 bases, J lost 7 bases, and 11 bases lay in between. Germline CDR1 reads MGHRA; CDR2 reads YSYEKL. The CDR3 is 13 amino acids. The CDR3 coding sequence is TGCGCCAGCAGCCCACGGGAGCTAAATGAGCAGTTCTTC. Translation gives CASSPRELNEQFF.

This clone was seen a handful of times. This chain joins TRBV9 and TRBJ2-2; D is uncertain. The ends were cut back, 4 bases at V and 4 bases at J, with 11 bases in the middle. CDR3 size: 14 residues. Germline lookup yields CDR1 SGDLS and CDR2 YYNGEE. The CDR3 nucleotides read TGTGCCAGCAGCCGTGTAGGATCCACCGGGGAGCTGTTTTTT. This encodes CASSRVGSTGELFF.

The chain employs TRBV4-2 and TRBJ1-5, with 11 nucleotides matching TRBD1. This CDR3 region has 17 residues. The V gene's germline CDR1 is LGHNA and CDR2 YNFKEQ. The V and J ends lost 2 bases and 6 bases, in that order; junction bases with no gene match: 9. CDR3: CASSQPTGDRGGQPQHF. Here the CDR3 DNA reads TGTGCCAGCAGCCAACCCACAGGGGACAGGGGGGGTCAGCCCCAGCATTTT.

V gene TRBV7-2 combines with J gene TRBJ2-7; a weak D match, TRBD2 (5 bases). The V gene lost 1 base and the J gene lost 2 bases, with 18 bases spanning the gap. Germline CDR1 reads SGHTA; CDR2 reads FQGNSA. This CDR3 has 17 amino acids. The CDR3 is CASSLDRPRVAPYEQYF. CDR3 sequence (DNA): TGTGCCAGCAGCTTAGACCGCCCCCGGGTAGCGCCCTACGAGCAGTACTTC.

This chain uses TRBV6-6 with TRBJ2-5; 7 bases are a match to TRBD1. The CDR3 length is 14 residues. The ends lost 5 bases at V and 5 bases at J; junction bases unmatched: 8. The germline V gene encodes CDR1 MNHNY and CDR2 SVGAGI (reference sequence). The CDR3 DNA reads as TGTGCCAGCAGTCCTAACAGGGGTTCGGAGACCCAGTACTTC. It codes for CASSPNRGSETQYF.